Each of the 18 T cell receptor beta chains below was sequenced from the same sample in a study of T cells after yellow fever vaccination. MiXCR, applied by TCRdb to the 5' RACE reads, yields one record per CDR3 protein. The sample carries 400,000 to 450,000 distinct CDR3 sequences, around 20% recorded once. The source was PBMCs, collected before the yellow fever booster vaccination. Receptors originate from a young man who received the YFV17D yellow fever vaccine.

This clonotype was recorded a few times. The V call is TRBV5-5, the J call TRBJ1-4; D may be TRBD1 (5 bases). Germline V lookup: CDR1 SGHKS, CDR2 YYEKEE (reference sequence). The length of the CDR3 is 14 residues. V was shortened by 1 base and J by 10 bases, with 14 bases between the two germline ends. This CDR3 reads CASSLTGLRGKLFF. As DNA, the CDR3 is TGTGCCAGCAGCTTGACGGGTTTAAGGGGAAAACTGTTTTTT. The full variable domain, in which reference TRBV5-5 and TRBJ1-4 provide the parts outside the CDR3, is DAGVTQSPTHLIKTRGQQVTLRCSPISGHKSVSWYQQVLGQGPQFIFQYYEKEERGRGNFPDRFSARQFPNYSSELNVNALLLGDSALYLCASSLTGLRGKLFFGSGTQLSVL.

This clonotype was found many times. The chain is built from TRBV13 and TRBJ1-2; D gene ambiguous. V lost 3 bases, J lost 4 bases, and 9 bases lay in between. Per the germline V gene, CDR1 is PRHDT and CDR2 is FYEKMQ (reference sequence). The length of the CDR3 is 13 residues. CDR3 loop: CASSLDVLYGYTF. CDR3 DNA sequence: TGTGCCAGCAGCTTGGACGTTCTCTATGGCTACACCTTC.

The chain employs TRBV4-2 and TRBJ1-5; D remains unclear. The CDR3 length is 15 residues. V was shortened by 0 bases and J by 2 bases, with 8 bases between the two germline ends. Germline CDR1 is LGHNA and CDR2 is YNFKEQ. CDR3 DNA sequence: TGTGCCAGCAGCCAAGATATGGGTGGCAATCAGCCCCAGCATTTT. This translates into CASSQDMGGNQPQHF.

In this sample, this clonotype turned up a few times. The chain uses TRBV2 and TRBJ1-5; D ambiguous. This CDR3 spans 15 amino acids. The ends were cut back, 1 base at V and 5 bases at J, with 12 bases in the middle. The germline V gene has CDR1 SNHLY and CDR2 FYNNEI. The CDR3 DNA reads TGTGCCAGCAGTGAAGAATCGGGGTGGGATCAGCCCCAGCATTTT. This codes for CASSEESGWDQPQHF.

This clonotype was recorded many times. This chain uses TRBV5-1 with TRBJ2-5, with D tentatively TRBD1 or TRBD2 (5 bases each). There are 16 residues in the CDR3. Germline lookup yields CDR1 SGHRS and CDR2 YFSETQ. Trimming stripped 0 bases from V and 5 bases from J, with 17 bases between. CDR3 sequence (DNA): TGCGCCAGCAGCTTGGCGGACACCTCCTCGGGGGAGACCCAGTACTTC. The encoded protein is CASSLADTSSGETQYF.

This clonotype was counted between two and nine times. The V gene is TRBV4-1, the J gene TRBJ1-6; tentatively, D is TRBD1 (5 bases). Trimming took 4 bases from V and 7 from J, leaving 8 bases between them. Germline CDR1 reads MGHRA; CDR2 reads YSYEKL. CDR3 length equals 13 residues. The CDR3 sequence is CASSPGGNSPLHF. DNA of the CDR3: TGCGCCAGCAGCCCGGGGGGGAATTCACCCCTCCACTTT.

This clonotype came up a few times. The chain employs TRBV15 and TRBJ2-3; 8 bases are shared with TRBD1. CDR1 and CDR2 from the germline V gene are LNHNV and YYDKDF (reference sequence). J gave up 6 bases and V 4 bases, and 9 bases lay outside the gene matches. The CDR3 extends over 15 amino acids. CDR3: CATSIKDRELDTQYF. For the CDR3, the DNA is TGTGCCACCAGCATAAAGGACAGGGAACTGGATACGCAGTATTTT.

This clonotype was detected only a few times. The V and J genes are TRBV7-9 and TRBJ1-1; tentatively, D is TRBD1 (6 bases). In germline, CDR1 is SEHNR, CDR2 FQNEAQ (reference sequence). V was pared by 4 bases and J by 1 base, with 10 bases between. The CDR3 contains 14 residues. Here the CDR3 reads CASSSGAGNTEAFF. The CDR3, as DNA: TGTGCCAGCAGCTCAGGGGCGGGGAACACTGAAGCTTTCTTT.

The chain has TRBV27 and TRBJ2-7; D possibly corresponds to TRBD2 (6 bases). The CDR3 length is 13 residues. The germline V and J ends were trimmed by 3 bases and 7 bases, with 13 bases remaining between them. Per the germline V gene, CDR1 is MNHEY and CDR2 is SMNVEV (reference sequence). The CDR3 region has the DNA TGTGCCAGCAGTTTTGGCGGGGCGGGGGAGCAGTACTTC. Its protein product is CASSFGGAGEQYF.

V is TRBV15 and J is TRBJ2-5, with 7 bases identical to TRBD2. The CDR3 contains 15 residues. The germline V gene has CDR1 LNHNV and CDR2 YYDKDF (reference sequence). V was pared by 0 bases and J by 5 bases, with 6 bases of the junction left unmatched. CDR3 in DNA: TGTGCCACCAGCAGAGATTACGGGGAGGGGGAGACCCAGTACTTC. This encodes CATSRDYGEGETQYF.

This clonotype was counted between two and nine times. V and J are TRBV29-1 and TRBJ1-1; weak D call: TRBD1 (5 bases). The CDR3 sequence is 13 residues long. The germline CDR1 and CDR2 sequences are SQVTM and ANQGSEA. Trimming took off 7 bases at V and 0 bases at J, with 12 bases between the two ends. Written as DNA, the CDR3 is TGCAGCGCCCTCGGAGGGGTGAACACTGAAGCTTTCTTT. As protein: CSALGGVNTEAFF.

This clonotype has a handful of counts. CDR3 protein: CASSQDRAGGADTQYF. The CDR3 DNA reads TGTGCCAGCAGCCAAGATCGCGCGGGGGGCGCAGATACGCAGTATTTT. The rearrangement joins TRBV4-2 to TRBJ2-3; 8 nucleotides agree with TRBD2. The V gene's germline CDR1 is LGHNA and CDR2 YNFKEQ. V was pared by 0 bases and J by 4 bases, with 6 bases of the junction left unmatched. The CDR3 is 16 residues long.

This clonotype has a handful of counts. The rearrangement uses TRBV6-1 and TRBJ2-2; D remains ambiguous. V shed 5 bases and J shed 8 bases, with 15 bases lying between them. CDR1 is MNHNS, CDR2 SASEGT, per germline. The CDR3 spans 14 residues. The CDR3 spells CASSPGPVSGELFF. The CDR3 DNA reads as TGTGCCAGCAGTCCAGGACCCGTGTCGGGGGAGCTGTTTTTT.

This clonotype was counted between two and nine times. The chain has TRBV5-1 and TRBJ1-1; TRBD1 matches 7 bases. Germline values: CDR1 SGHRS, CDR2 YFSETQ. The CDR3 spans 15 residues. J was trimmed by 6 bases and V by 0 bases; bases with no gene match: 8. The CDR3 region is CASSLAGAGGAEAFF. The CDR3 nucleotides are TGCGCCAGCAGCTTGGCCGGTGCAGGGGGGGCTGAAGCTTTCTTT.

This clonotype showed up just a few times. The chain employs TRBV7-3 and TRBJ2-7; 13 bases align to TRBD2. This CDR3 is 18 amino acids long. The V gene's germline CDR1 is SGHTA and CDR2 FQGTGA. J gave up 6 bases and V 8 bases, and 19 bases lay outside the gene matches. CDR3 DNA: TGTGCCAGCCTCCTAGTGGCCGGGACTAGCGGGGTGGTCTGCGAGCAGTACTTC. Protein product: CASLLVAGTSGVVCEQYF.

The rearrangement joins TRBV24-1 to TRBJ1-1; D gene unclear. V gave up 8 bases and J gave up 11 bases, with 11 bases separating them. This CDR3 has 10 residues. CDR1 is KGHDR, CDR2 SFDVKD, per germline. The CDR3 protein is CATNADLAFF. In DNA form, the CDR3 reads TGTGCCACCAACGCGGACCTGGCTTTCTTT.

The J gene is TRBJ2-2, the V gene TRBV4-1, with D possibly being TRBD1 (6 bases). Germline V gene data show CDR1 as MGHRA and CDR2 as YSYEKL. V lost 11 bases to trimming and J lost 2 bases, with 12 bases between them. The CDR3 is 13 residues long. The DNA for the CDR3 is TGCGCCGGCGCAGGGGCCAACACCGGGGAGCTGTTTTTT. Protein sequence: CAGAGANTGELFF.

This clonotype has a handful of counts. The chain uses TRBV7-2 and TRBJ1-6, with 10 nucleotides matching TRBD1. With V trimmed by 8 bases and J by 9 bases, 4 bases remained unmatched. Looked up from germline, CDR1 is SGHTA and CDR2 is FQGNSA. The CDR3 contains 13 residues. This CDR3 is CASRDRGPSPLHF. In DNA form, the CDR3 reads TGTGCCAGCCGCGACAGGGGGCCTTCACCCCTCCACTTT.